What follows describes a single TCR beta chain. This sample stems from a study of CD8 T cells in Susac syndrome. RNA, at 0.5 to 1 ug, was reverse transcribed with random hexamers. The TCR beta CDR3 was amplified by immunoSEQ multiplex PCR across 54 Vbeta, 13 Jbeta. TCRdb processed the immunoSEQ multiplex PCR reads anew with MiXCR; each CDR3 protein has one entry. The sample has 150,000 to 200,000 distinct CDR3 sequences; 90% to 95% are singletons. Trimming took 5 bases from V and 7 from J, leaving 17 bases between them. The CDR3 totals 14 residues. CDR1 is SGHTA and CDR2 is FQGTGA in the germline V gene.

This chain links TRBV7-3 with TRBJ1-2; TRBD1 might be the D (6 bases). The source is a human donor in good health. The sample comprised CD4+ T cells from PBMCs. The CDR3 spells CASSLGRGTGGYTF. For the CDR3, the DNA is TGTGCCAGCAGCCTGGGCAGGGGTACAGGTGGCTACACCTTC.